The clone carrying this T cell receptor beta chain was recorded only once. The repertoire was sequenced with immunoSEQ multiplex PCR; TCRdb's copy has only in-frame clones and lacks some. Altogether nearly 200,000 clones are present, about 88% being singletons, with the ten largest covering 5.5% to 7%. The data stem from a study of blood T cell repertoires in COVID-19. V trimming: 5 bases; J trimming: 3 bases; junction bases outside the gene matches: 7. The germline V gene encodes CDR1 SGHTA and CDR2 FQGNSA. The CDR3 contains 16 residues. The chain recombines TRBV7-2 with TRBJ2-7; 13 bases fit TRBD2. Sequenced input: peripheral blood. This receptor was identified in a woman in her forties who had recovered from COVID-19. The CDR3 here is CASSSITSGRVYEQYF. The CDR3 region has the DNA TGTGCCAGCAGCAGTATTACTAGCGGGAGGGTCTACGAGCAGTACTTC.